The clone carrying this T cell receptor beta chain was counted a single time. The CDR3 is 16 residues long. CDR1 is LNHDA, CDR2 SQIVND, per germline (reference sequence). V was cut by 4 bases and J by 2 bases, with 17 bases left in between. This sample was included in a study of T cell repertoires in cytomegalovirus infection. TCRdb independently ran MiXCR on the reads; one entry per CDR3 protein. The sample lists some 700,000 distinct CDR3 sequences; about 40% were seen once. This sequence originates from a human donor in good health (CMV status not recorded). Some clones in this sample may be carry-over from other donors' samples. The specimen was PBMCs. The chain combines TRBV19 with TRBJ1-2, with a tentative D call TRBD1 (5 bases). CDR3: CASSTPMGEGNYGYTF. CDR3 in DNA: TGTGCCAGTAGTACACCAATGGGGGAAGGAAACTATGGCTACACCTTC.